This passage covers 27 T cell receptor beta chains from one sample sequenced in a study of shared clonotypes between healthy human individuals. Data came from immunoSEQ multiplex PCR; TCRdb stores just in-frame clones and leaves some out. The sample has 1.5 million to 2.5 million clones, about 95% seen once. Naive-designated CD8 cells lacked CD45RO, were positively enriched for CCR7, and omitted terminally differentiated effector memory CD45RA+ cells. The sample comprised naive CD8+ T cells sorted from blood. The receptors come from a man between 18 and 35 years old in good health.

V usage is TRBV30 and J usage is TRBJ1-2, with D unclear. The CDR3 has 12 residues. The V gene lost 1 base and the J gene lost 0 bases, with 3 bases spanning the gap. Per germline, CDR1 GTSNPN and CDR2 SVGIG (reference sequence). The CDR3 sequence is CAWSGSNYGYTF. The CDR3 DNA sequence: TGTGCCTGGAGTGGCTCTAACTATGGCTACACCTTC.

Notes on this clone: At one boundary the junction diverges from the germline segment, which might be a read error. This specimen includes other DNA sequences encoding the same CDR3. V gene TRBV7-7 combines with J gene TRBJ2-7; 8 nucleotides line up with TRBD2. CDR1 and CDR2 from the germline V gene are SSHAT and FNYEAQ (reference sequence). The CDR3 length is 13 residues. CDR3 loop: CASSSGGGYEQYF. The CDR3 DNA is TGTGCTAGCAGCTCCGGGGGGGGATACGAGCAGTACTTC.

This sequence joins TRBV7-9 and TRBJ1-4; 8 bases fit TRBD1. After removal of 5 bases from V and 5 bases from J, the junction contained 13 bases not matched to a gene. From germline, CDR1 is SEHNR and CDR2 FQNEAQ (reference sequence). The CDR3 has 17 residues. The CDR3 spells CASSQTLSGGTNEKLFF. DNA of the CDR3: TGTGCCAGCAGCCAAACGCTTTCAGGGGGCACGAATGAAAAACTGTTTTTT.

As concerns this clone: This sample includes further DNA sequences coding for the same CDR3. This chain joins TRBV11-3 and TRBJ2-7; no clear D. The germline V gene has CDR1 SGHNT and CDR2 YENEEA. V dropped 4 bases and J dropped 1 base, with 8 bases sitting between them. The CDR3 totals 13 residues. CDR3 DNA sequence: TGTGCCAGCAGCTCAGACGGGTCCTACGAGCAGTACTTC. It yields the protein CASSSDGSYEQYF. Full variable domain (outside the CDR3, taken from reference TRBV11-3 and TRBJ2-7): EAGVVQSPRYKIIEKKQPVAFWCNPISGHNTLYWYLQNLGQGPELLIRYENEEAVDDSQLPKDRFSAERLKGVDSTLKIQPAELGDSAVYLCASSSDGSYEQYFGPGTRLTVT.

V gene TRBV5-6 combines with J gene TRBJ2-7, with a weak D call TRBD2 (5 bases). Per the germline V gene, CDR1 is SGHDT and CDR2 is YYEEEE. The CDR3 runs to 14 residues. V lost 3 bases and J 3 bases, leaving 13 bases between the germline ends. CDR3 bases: TGTGCCAGCAGCTCCGGACTGACCCACTACGAGCAGTACTTC. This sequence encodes CASSSGLTHYEQYF.

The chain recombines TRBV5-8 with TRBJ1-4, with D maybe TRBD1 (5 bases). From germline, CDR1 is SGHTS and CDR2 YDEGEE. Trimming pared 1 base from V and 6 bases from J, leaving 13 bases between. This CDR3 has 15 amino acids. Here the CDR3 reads CASSLRFQGHEKLFF. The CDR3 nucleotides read TGTGCCAGCAGCTTGAGGTTCCAGGGTCATGAAAAACTGTTTTTT.

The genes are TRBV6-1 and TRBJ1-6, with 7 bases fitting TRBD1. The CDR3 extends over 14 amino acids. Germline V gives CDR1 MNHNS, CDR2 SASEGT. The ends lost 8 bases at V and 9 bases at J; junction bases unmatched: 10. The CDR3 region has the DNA TGTGCCAGCTCCTACACAGGGGAGCCTTCACCCCTCCACTTT. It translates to CASSYTGEPSPLHF.

The CDR3 here is CASLTAQVGANVLTF. CDR3 nucleotide sequence: TGTGCCAGTTTGACCGCCCAGGTCGGGGCCAACGTCCTGACTTTC. The V gene is TRBV18, the J gene TRBJ2-6; D unresolved. V was trimmed by 9 bases and J by 4 bases, leaving 16 bases between them. The V gene's germline CDR1 is KGHSH and CDR2 LQKENI. This CDR3 spans 15 amino acids.

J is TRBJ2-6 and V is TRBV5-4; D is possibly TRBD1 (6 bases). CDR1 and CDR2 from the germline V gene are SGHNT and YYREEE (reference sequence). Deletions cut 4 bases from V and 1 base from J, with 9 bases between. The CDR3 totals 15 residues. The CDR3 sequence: CASSPQGSGANVLTF. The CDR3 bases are TGTGCCAGCAGCCCACAGGGTTCTGGGGCCAACGTCCTGACTTTC. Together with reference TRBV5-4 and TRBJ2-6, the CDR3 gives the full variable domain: ETGVTQSPTHLIKTRGQQVTLRCSSQSGHNTVSWYQQALGQGPQFIFQYYREEENGRGNFPPRFSGLQFPNYSSELNVNALELDDSALYLCASSPQGSGANVLTFGAGSRLTVL.

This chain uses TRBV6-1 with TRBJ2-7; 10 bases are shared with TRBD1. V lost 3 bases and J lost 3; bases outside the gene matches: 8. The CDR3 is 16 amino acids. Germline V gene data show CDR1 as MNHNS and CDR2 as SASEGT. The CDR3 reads CASSDETDRGSYEQYF. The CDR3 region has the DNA TGTGCCAGCAGTGATGAAACGGACAGGGGGAGCTACGAGCAGTACTTC.

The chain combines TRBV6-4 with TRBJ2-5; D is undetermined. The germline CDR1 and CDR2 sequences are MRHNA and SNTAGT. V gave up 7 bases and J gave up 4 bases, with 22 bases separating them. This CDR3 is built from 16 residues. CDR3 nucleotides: TGTGCCAGCACCCAACCGAGAGAGTGTAGATCAGAGACCCAGTACTTC. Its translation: CASTQPRECRSETQYF.

The CDR3 loop is CASSWVTGSSYEQYF. Here the CDR3 DNA reads TGCGCCAGCAGCTGGGTGACAGGGAGCTCCTACGAGCAGTACTTC. The V gene is TRBV5-1, the J gene TRBJ2-7; TRBD1 matches at 7 bases. This CDR3 contains 15 residues. Unmatched junction bases numbered 6, after V lost 3 bases and J lost 0 bases. Germline CDR1 reads SGHRS; CDR2 reads YFSETQ.

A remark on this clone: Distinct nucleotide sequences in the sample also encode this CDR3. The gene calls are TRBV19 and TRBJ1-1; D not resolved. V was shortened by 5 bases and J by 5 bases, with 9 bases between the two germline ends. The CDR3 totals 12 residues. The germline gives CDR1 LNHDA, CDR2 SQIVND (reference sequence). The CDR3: CASSLLGTEAFF. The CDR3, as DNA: TGTGCCAGTAGTCTCCTTGGGACTGAAGCTTTCTTT.

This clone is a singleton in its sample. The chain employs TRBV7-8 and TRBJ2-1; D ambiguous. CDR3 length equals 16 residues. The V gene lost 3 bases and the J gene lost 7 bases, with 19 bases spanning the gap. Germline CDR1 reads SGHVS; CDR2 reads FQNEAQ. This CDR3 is CASSFPGKWALNEQFF. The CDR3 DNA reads TGTGCCAGCAGCTTCCCTGGGAAGTGGGCCTTAAATGAGCAGTTCTTC.

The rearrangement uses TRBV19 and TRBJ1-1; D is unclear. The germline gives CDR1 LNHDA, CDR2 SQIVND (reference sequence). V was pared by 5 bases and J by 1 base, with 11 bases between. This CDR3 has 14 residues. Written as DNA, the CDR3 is TGTGCCAGTAGTCCTCAGTGGACGAACACTGAAGCTTTCTTT. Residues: CASSPQWTNTEAFF.

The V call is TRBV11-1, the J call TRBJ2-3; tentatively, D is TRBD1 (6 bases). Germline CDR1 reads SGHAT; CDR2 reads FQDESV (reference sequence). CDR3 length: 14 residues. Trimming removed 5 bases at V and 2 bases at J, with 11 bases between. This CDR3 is CASSPRDNTDTQYF. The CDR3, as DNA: TGTGCCAGCAGCCCTCGGGACAACACAGATACGCAGTATTTT.

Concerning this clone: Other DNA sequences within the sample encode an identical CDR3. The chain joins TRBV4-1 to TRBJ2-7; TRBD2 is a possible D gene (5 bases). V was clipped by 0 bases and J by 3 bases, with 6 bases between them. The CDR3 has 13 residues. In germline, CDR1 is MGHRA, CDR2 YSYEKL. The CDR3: CASSQDRDYEQYF. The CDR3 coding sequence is TGCGCCAGCAGCCAAGATCGGGACTACGAGCAGTACTTC.

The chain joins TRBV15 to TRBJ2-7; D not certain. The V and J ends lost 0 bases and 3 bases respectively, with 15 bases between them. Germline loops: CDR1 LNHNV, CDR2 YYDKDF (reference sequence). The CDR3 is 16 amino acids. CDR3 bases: TGTGCCACCAGCAGAGACCCCGAGGCGTTGGACTACGAGCAGTACTTC. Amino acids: CATSRDPEALDYEQYF.

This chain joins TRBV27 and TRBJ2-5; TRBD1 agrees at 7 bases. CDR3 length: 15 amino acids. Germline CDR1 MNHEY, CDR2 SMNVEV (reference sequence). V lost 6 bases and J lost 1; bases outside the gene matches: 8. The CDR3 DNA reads TGTGCCAGCAGCGAATGGACAGGAATCCAAGAGACCCAGTACTTC. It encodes CASSEWTGIQETQYF.

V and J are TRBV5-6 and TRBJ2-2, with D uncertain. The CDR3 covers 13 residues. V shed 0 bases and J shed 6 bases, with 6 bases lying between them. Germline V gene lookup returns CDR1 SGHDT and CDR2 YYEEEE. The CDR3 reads CASSLVWAGELFF. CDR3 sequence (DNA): TGTGCCAGCAGCTTGGTCTGGGCCGGGGAGCTGTTTTTT.

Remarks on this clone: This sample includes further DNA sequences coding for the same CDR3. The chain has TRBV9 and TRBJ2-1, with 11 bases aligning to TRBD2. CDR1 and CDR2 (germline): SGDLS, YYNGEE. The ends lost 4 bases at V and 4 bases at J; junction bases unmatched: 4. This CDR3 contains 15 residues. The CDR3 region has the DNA TGTGCCAGCAGCCTGGGACTAGCGGAATACAATGAGCAGTTCTTC. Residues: CASSLGLAEYNEQFF.

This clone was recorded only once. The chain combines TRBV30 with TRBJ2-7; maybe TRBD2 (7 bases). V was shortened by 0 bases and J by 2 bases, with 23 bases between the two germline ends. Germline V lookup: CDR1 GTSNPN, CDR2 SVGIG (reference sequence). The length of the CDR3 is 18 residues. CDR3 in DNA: TGTGCCTGGAGTGTAATAGGGGGGGGATCCCGAGTGACCTACGAGCAGTACTTC. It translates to CAWSVIGGGSRVTYEQYF.

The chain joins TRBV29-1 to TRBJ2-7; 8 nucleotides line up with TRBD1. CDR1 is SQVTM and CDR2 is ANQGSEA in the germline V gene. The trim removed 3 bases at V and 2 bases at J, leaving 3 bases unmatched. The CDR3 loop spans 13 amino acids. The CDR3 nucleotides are TGCAGCGTTGAGGGACAGGTAACCTACGAGCAGTACTTC. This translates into CSVEGQVTYEQYF.

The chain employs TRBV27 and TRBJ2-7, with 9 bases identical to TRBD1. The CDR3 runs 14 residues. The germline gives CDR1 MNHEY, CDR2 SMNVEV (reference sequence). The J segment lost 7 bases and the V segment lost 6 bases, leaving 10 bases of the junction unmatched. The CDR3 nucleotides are TGTGCCAGCAGCCTGACAGGGGGAAATGGGGAGCAGTACTTC. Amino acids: CASSLTGGNGEQYF.

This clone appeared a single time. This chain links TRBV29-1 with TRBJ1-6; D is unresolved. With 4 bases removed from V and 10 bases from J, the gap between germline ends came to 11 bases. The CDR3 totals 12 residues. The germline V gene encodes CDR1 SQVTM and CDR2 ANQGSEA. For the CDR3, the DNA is TGCAGCGTTGGTGAAGGATTATCACCCCTCCACTTT. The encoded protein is CSVGEGLSPLHF.

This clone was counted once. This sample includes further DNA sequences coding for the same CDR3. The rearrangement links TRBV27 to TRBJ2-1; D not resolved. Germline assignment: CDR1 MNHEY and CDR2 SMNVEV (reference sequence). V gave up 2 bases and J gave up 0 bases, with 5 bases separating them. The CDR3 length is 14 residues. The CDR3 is CASSLASSYNEQFF. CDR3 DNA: TGTGCCAGCAGTTTAGCCAGCTCCTACAATGAGCAGTTCTTC.

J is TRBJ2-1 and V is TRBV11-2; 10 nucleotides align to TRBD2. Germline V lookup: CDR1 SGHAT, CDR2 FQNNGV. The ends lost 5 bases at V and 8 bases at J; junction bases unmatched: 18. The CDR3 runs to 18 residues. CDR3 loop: CASSATLALAGVNDEQFF. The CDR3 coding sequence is TGTGCCAGCAGCGCCACGCTAGCTCTAGCGGGAGTAAACGATGAGCAGTTCTTC.